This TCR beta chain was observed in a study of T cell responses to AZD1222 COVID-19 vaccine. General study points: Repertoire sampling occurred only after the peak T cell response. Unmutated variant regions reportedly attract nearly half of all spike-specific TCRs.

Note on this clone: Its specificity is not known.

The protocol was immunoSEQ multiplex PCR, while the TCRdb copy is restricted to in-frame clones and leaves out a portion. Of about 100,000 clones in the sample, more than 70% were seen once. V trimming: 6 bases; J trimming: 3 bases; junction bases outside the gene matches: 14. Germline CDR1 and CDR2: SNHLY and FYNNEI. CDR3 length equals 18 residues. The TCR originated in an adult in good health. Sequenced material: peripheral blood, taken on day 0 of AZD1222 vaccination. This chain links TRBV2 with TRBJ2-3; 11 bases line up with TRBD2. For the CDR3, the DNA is TGTGCCAGCAGCGTCGACTCCGGGACTAGCGGATTTACAGATACGCAGTATTTT. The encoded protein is CASSVDSGTSGFTDTQYF.